This T cell receptor beta chain was captured in a study of blood T cell repertoires in COVID-19. Across the study: The cDNA or gDNA used as material had been derived from T cells, B-cell-depleted T cells, or PBMCs.

Per the original data handling: The assay estimated nucleated cells by amplifying reference gene primers. This table comes from immunoSEQ multiplex PCR, and its TCRdb copy is limited to in-frame clones, with some not included. The D gene and trimming were derived from the DNA, and the V and J assignments and clone size from that table. The sample carries about 190,000 clones, 85% to 90% recorded once. The CDR3 runs 14 residues. CDR1 SNHLY and CDR2 FYNNEI come from the germline V gene. Trimming took 6 bases from V and 5 from J, leaving 16 bases between them. The rearrangement joins TRBV2 to TRBJ1-1; D is ambiguous. Sequencing was carried out using peripheral blood. This TCR was recovered from a man between 50 and 59 years old with acute or convalescent COVID-19. CDR3 protein: CASSEDEAKTEAFF. CDR3 nucleotides: TGTGCCAGCAGCGAGGATGAGGCCAAGACTGAAGCTTTCTTT.